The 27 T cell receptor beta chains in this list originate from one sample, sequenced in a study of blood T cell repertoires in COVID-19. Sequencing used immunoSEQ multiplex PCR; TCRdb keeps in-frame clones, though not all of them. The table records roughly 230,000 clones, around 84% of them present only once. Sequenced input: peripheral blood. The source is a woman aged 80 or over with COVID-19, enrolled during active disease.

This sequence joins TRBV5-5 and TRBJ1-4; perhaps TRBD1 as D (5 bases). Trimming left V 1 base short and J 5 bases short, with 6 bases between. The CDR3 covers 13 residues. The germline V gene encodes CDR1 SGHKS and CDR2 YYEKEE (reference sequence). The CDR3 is CASSLQGNEKLFF. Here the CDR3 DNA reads TGTGCCAGCAGCTTGCAGGGCAATGAAAAACTGTTTTTT.

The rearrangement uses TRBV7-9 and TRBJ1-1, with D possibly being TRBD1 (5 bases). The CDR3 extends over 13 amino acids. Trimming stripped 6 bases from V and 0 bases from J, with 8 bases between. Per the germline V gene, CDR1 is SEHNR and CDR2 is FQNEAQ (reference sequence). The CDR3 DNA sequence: TGTGCCAGCAGTTCACAGGTGAACACTGAAGCTTTCTTT. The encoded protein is CASSSQVNTEAFF.

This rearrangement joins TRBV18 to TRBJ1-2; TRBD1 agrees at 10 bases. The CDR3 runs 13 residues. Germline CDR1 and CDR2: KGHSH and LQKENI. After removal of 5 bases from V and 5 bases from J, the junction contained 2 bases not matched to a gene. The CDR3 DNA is TGTGCCAGCTCAGAGGACAGGGGGTATGGCTACACCTTC. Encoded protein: CASSEDRGYGYTF.

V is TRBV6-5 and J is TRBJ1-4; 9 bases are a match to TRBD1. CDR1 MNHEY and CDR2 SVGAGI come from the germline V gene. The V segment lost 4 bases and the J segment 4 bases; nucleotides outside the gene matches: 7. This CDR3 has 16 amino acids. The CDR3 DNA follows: TGTGCCAGCAGTTTTGGGACAGGGTCGGGTAATGAAAAACTGTTTTTT. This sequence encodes CASSFGTGSGNEKLFF.

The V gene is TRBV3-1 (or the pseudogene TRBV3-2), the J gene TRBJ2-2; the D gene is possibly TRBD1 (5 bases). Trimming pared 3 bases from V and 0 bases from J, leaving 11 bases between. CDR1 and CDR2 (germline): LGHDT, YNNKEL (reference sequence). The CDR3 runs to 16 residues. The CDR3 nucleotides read TGTGCCAGCAGCCAGGGGCAGAACGCGAACACCGGGGAGCTGTTTTTT. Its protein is CASSQGQNANTGELFF.

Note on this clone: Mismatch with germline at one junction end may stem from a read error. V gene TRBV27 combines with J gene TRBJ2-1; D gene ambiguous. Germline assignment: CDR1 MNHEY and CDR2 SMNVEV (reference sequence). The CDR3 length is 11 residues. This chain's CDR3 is CAGASYNEQLF. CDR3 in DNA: TGTGCCGGAGCCTCCTACAATGAGCAGCTCTTC.

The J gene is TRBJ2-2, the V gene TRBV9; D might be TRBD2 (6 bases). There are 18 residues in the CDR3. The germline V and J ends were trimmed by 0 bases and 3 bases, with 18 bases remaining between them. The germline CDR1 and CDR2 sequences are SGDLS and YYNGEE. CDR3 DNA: TGTGCCAGCAGCGTAGTGGGTACTAGCCTTACGGACACCGGGGAGCTGTTTTTT. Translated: CASSVVGTSLTDTGELFF.

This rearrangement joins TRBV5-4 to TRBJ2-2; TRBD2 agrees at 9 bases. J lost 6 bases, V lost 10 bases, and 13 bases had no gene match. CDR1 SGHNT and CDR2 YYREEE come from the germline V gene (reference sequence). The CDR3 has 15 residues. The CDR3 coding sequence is TGTGCCCGCCGGGGGGCGGGGGGGCCGGCCGGGGAGCTGTTTTTT. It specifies CARRGAGGPAGELFF. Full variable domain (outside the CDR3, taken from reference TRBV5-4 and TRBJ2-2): ETGVTQSPTHLIKTRGQQVTLRCSSQSGHNTVSWYQQALGQGPQFIFQYYREEENGRGNFPPRFSGLQFPNYSSELNVNALELDDSALYLCARRGAGGPAGELFFGEGSRLTVL.

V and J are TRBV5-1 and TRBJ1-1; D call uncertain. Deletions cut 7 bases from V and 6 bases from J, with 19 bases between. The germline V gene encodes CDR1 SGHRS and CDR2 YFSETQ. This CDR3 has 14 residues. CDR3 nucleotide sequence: TGCGCCAGCTCCCGGGAGGGTTTGGTCGCTGAAGCTTTCTTT. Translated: CASSREGLVAEAFF.

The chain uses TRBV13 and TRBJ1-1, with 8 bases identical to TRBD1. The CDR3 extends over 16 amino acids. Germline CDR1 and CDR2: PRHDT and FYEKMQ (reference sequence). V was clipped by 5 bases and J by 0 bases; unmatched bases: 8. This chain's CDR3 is CASSAREQGVNTEAFF. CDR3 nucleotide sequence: TGTGCCAGCAGCGCGCGGGAACAGGGGGTGAACACTGAAGCTTTCTTT.

CDR3 DNA: TGTGCCACCAGCAGAGATCCGCCCGAAACCAGAACAAATGAGCAGTTCTTC. Its translation: CATSRDPPETRTNEQFF. This chain uses TRBV15 with TRBJ2-1; the D is unclear. Trimming stripped 0 bases from V and 7 bases from J, with 19 bases between. CDR3 size: 17 residues. Germline loops: CDR1 LNHNV, CDR2 YYDKDF (reference sequence).

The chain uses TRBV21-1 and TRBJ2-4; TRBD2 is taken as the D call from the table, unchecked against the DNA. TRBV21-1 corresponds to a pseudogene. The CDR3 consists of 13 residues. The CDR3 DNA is TGTGCCAGCAGCAATACTAGGGAAAACATTCAGTACTTC. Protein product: CASSNTRENIQYF.

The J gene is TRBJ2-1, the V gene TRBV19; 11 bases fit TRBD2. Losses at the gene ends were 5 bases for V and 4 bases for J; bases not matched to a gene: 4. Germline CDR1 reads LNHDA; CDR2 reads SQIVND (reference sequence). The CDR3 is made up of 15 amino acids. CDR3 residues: CASSATSGEYNEQFF. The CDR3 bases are TGTGCCAGTAGTGCGACTAGCGGGGAGTACAATGAGCAGTTCTTC.

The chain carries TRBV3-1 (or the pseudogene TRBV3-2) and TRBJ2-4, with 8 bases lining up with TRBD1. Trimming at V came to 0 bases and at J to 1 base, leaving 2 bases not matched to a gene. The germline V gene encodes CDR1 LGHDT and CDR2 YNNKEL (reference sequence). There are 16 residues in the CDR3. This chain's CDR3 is CASSQEAGGAKNIQYF. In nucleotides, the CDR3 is TGTGCCAGCAGCCAAGAGGCAGGGGGCGCCAAAAACATTCAGTACTTC.

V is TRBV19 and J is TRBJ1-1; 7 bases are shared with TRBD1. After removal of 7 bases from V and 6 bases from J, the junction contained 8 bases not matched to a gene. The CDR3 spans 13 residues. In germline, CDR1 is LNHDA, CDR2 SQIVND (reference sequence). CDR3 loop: CASTQGVAAEAFF. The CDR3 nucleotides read TGTGCCAGTACTCAGGGGGTCGCCGCTGAAGCTTTCTTT. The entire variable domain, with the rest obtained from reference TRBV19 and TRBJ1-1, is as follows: DGGITQSPKYLFRKEGQNVTLSCEQNLNHDAMYWYRQDPGQGLRLIYYSQIVNDFQKGDIAEGYSVSREKKESFPLTVTSAQKNPTAFYLCASTQGVAAEAFFGQGTRLTVV.

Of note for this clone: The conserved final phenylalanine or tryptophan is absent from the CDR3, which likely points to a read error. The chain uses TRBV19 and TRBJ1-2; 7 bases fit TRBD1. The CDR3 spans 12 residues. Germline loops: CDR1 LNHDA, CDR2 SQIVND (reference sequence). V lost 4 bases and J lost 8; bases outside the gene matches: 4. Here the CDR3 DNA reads TGTGCCAGTAGTAAAGGACAGGCGGGCTACACCCTC. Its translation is CASSKGQAGYTL.

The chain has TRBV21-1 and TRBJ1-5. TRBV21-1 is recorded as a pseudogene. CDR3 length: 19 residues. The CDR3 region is CASSKGAQEVFRSNQPQHF. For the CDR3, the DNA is TGTGCCAGCAGCAAAGGCGCCCAAGAAGTTTTTCGGAGCAATCAGCCCCAGCATTTT.

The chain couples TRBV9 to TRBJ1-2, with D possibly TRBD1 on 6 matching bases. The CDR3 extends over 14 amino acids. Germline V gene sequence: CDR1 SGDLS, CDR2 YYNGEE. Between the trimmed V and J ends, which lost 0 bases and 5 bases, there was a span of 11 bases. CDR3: CASSVGGGGYGYTF. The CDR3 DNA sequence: TGTGCCAGCAGCGTAGGAGGGGGTGGGTATGGCTACACCTTC.

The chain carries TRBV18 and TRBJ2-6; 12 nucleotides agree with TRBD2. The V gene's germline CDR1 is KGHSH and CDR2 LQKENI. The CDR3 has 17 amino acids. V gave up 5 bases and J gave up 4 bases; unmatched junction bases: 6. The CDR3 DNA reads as TGTGCCAGCTCAGCTAGCGGGGGGGCCGCCGGGGCCAACGTCCTGACTTTC. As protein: CASSASGGAAGANVLTF.

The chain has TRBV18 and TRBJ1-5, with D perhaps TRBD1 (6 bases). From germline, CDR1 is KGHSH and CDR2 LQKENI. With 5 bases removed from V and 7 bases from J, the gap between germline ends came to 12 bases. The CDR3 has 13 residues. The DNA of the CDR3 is TGTGCCAGCTCAGCTTCAGGGGACCAGCCCCAGCATTTT. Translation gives CASSASGDQPQHF.

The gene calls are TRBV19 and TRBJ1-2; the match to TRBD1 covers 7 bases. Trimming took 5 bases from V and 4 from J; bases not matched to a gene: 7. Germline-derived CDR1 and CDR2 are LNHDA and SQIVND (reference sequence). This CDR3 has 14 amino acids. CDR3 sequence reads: CASSSTDRTYGYTF. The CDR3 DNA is TGTGCCAGTAGTTCGACGGACAGGACCTATGGCTACACCTTC.

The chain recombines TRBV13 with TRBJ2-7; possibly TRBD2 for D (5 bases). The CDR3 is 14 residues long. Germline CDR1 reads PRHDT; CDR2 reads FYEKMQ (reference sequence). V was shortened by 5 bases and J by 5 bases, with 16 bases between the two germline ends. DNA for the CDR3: TGTGCCAGCAGCGCCGCTACGGGGTCCCACGAGCAGTACGTC. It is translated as CASSAATGSHEQYV.

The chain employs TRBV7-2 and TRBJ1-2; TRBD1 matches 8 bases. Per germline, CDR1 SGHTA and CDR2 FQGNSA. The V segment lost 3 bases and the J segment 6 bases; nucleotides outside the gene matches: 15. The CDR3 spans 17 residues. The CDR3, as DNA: TGTGCCAGCAGCTTGGGGGGAACAGGGACAGGATTACATGGCTACACCTTC. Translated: CASSLGGTGTGLHGYTF.

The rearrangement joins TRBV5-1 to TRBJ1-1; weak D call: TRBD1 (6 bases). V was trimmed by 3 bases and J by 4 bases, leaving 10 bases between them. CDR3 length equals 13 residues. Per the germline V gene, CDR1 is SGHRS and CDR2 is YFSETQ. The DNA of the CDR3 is TGCGCCAGCAGCTCATCCAGGGGCACTGAAGCTTTCTTT. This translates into CASSSSRGTEAFF.

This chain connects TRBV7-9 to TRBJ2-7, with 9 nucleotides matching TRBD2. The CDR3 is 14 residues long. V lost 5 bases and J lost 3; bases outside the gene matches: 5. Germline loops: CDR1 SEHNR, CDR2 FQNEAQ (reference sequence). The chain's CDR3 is CASSGSGGHYEQYV. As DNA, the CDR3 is TGTGCCAGCAGCGGTAGCGGGGGCCACTACGAGCAGTACGTC.

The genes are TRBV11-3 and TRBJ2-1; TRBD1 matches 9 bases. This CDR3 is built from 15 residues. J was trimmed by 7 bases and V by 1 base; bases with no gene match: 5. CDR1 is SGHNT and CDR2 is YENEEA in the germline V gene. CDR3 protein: CASSLVGTGSNEQFF. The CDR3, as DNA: TGTGCCAGCAGCTTAGTTGGGACAGGGTCGAATGAGCAGTTCTTC.

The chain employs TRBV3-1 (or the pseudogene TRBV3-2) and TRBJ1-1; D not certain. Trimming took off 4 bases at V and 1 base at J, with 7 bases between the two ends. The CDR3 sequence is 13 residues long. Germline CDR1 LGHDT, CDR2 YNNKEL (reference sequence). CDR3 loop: CASSLKWNTEAFF. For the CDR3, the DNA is TGTGCCAGCAGCCTTAAATGGAACACTGAAGCTTTCTTT.